This TCR beta chain was sequenced for a study of T cells in Graves' hyperthyroidism and ophthalmopathy. On this clonotype itself: Its antigen is not identified.

CDR3 length: 14 residues. CDR1 is DFQATT, CDR2 SNEGSKA, per germline (reference sequence). The V end lost 3 bases, the J end lost 5 bases, and 14 bases lay between the germline ends. Ophthalmopathy cases scored 3 or more on the Clinical Activity Score and 4 or more on NOSPECS grade, with duration below 3 months. Study findings and constraints: Among clonotypes expanded in thyroid above 0.001, most were also found in blood.

Researchers amplified the TCR beta CDR3 regions from RNA transcripts. A first-round RT-PCR of the TCR CDR3 used the HTBI primer set. MiXCR, applied by TCRdb to the multiplex PCR reads, yields one record per CDR3 protein. This repertoire shows around 250,000 distinct CDR3 sequences, around 24% found once; its top ten account for roughly 40%. This chain uses TRBV20-1 with TRBJ1-5; D might be TRBD1 (6 bases). This receptor was identified in a woman aged 40-49 years with Graves' ophthalmopathy. Sequencing input: blood. Here the CDR3 reads CSARHRVGHQPQHF. DNA of the CDR3: TGCAGTGCTAGGCACAGGGTAGGGCATCAGCCCCAGCATTTT.